Listed here are 20 T cell receptor beta chains from one sample, sequenced in a study of T cells in Graves' hyperthyroidism and ophthalmopathy. Amplification targeted TCR beta CDR3 regions from RNA transcripts. When the TCR CDR3 underwent first-round RT-PCR, the HTBI primer set was used. TCRdb used MiXCR to reprocess the multiplex PCR reads, holding one entry per CDR3 protein. Found here are about 530,000 distinct CDR3 sequences, roughly 15% of them singletons; the top ten hold around 17%. Sequences were obtained from blood. These receptors all come from a woman between 18 and 30 years old with Graves' ophthalmopathy.

This clonotype has ten or more counts. The chain combines TRBV30 with TRBJ2-5; D gene ambiguous. This CDR3 region has 12 residues. Trimming removed 1 base from V and 3 bases from J, with 6 bases in between. Germline loops: CDR1 GTSNPN, CDR2 SVGIG (reference sequence). The CDR3 bases are TGTGCCTGGAGTGCTTACAAAGAGACCCAGTACTTC. This sequence encodes CAWSAYKETQYF. Supplemented by reference TRBV30 and TRBJ2-5, the full variable domain reads SQTIHQWPATLVQPVGSPLSLECTVEGTSNPNLYWYRQAAGRGLQLLFYSVGIGQISSEVPQNLSASRPQDRQFILSSKKLLLSDSGFYLCAWSAYKETQYFGPGTRLLVL.

This clonotype was detected many times. J is TRBJ2-7 and V is TRBV7-2; D uncertain. This CDR3 comprises 12 residues. Trimming took off 0 bases at V and 2 bases at J, with 2 bases between the two ends. Germline V gene lookup returns CDR1 SGHTA and CDR2 FQGNSA. The CDR3 loop reads CASSLAAYEQYF. CDR3 nucleotide sequence: TGTGCCAGCAGCTTAGCCGCCTACGAGCAGTACTTC.

This clonotype showed up many times. CDR3 coding DNA: TGTGCCAGCAGCCGTGGAGGGTGGGACACTGAAGCTTTCTTT. Translated: CASSRGGWDTEAFF. The gene calls are TRBV11-1 and TRBJ1-1, with no clear D. Between the trimmed V and J ends, which lost 5 bases and 3 bases, there was a span of 13 bases. CDR1 is SGHAT and CDR2 is FQDESV in the germline V gene (reference sequence). The CDR3 sequence is 14 residues long.

At least ten counts were recorded for this clonotype. This chain connects TRBV7-2 to TRBJ2-1; tentatively, D is TRBD2 (7 bases). V shed 0 bases and J shed 1 base, with 13 bases lying between them. The CDR3 is 17 residues long. The germline V gene has CDR1 SGHTA and CDR2 FQGNSA. In DNA form, the CDR3 reads TGTGCCAGCAGCTTAGCCGCGGGGGCACAATCCTACAATGAGCAGTTCTTC. This codes for CASSLAAGAQSYNEQFF.

Ten or more counts support this clonotype. The chain uses TRBV5-6 and TRBJ2-1; 9 positions agree with TRBD1. This CDR3 is built from 14 residues. Germline V gene lookup returns CDR1 SGHDT and CDR2 YYEEEE. The junction had 1 base not matched to a gene; V was cut back by 0 bases and J by 6 bases. The CDR3 DNA reads as TGTGCCAGCAGCTTGGGGACAGGGGCCAATGAGCAGTTCTTC. Translated, it gives CASSLGTGANEQFF. Complete variable domain (other parts from reference TRBV5-6 and TRBJ2-1): DAGVTQSPTHLIKTRGQQVTLRCSPKSGHDTVSWYQQALGQGPQFIFQYYEEEERQRGNFPDRFSGHQFPNYSSELNVNALLLGDSALYLCASSLGTGANEQFFGPGTRLTVL.

This clonotype was found many times. This chain connects TRBV20-1 to TRBJ2-5; D not certain. Trimming removed 6 bases from V and 12 bases from J, with 17 bases in between. The CDR3 sequence is 11 residues long. CDR1 is DFQATT and CDR2 is SNEGSKA in the germline V gene (reference sequence). The CDR3 sequence is CSASPTTLKYF. As DNA, the CDR3 is TGCAGTGCAAGCCCAACGACACTAAAGTACTTC.

V usage is TRBV5-8 and J usage is TRBJ2-2, with D possibly called TRBD1 or TRBD2 (6 bases each). The V end was cut by 0 bases, the J end by 3 bases, with 9 bases between. CDR3 size: 15 residues. CDR1 and CDR2 from the germline V gene are SGHTS and YDEGEE. The CDR3: CASSLGGADTGELFF. CDR3 bases: TGTGCCAGCAGCTTGGGGGGGGCGGACACCGGGGAGCTGTTTTTT.

Ten or more counts support this clonotype. The rearrangement uses TRBV3-1 and TRBJ1-1; maybe TRBD1 (5 bases). The CDR3 spans 16 residues. The germline V gene encodes CDR1 LGHDT and CDR2 YNNKEL (reference sequence). The ends were cut back, 0 bases at V and 1 base at J, with 12 bases in the middle. The CDR3 sequence is CASSQDTGPPNTEAFF. The CDR3 coding sequence is TGTGCCAGCAGCCAAGATACGGGGCCGCCGAACACTGAAGCTTTCTTT.

The sample holds many counts of this clonotype. This chain links TRBV2 with TRBJ2-7; D might be TRBD2 (6 bases). Germline CDR1 and CDR2: SNHLY and FYNNEI. V was clipped by 6 bases and J by 1 base, with 19 bases between them. The CDR3 loop spans 16 amino acids. The CDR3 loop reads CASSVGGLSGSYEQYF. For the CDR3, the DNA is TGTGCCAGCAGCGTGGGGGGACTCAGCGGGTCCTACGAGCAGTACTTC.

This clonotype appeared many times. The genes are TRBV4-2 and TRBJ2-3, with D unresolved. The V end was cut by 0 bases, the J end by 3 bases, with 7 bases between. The CDR3 is 14 residues long. Germline V gene sequence: CDR1 LGHNA, CDR2 YNFKEQ. This chain's CDR3 is CASSQDHQTDTQYF. CDR3 sequence (DNA): TGTGCCAGCAGCCAAGATCACCAAACAGATACGCAGTATTTT.

The chain recombines TRBV6-1 with TRBJ2-6; D perhaps matches TRBD2 (5 bases). Deletions cut 6 bases from V and 4 bases from J, with 13 bases between. The CDR3 loop spans 15 amino acids. CDR1 is MNHNS, CDR2 SASEGT, per germline. CDR3 sequence (DNA): TGTGCCAGCAGAGACGGAGGCGGCGGGGCCAACGTCCTGACTTTC. Its translation: CASRDGGGGANVLTF.

The chain links TRBV19 to TRBJ1-1, with 8 bases aligning to TRBD1. V shed 7 bases, J shed 7 bases, and the junction held 11 bases outside the gene matches. The CDR3 contains 14 residues. Germline CDR1 reads LNHDA; CDR2 reads SQIVND (reference sequence). For the CDR3, the DNA is TGTGCCAGTATTCCGACAGGGGAGAAGGATGAAGCTTTCTTT. It encodes CASIPTGEKDEAFF.

This clonotype showed up just a few times. The genes are TRBV28 and TRBJ1-6; D possibly corresponds to TRBD1 (5 bases). V lost 6 bases, J lost 7 bases, and 16 bases lay in between. The germline CDR1 and CDR2 sequences are MDHEN and SYDVKM. CDR3 length: 15 amino acids. The CDR3 region has the DNA TGTGCCAGCAGCTATCTTGGCGGGGGAAATTCACCCCTCCACTTT. Translating gives CASSYLGGGNSPLHF.

The V and J genes are TRBV7-2 and TRBJ1-3; D is ambiguous. The V end was cut by 1 base, the J end by 2 bases, with 9 bases between. The germline V gene encodes CDR1 SGHTA and CDR2 FQGNSA. This CDR3 has 15 residues. The CDR3 DNA is TGTGCCAGCAGCTTAGATGGGGTAGCTGGAAACACCATATATTTT. It codes for CASSLDGVAGNTIYF.

The V and J genes are TRBV2 and TRBJ1-3, with 10 bases aligning to TRBD1. CDR3 length: 14 residues. From germline, CDR1 is SNHLY and CDR2 FYNNEI. V lost 8 bases and J lost 2; bases outside the gene matches: 3. Written as DNA, the CDR3 is TGTGCCAGCGGGGACAGGGGAACTGGAAACACCATATATTTT. It specifies CASGDRGTGNTIYF.

The chain has TRBV19 and TRBJ1-1, with a possible D match to TRBD1 (6 bases). Germline V gene sequence: CDR1 LNHDA, CDR2 SQIVND (reference sequence). With 5 bases removed from V and 3 bases from J, the gap between germline ends came to 16 bases. The CDR3 sequence is 15 residues long. As DNA, the CDR3 is TGTGCCAGTAGTGACCTACAGGGAGGGGACACTGAAGCTTTCTTT. It translates to CASSDLQGGDTEAFF.

This clonotype was observed many times. V is TRBV11-2 and J is TRBJ1-1; 9 nucleotides match TRBD1. With 2 bases clipped from V and 4 bases from J, the junction kept 8 bases outside the gene matches. Germline loops: CDR1 SGHAT, CDR2 FQNNGV. The length of the CDR3 is 16 residues. The CDR3 spells CASSLTTGTGTTEAFF. CDR3 nucleotide sequence: TGTGCCAGCAGCTTAACAACCGGGACAGGGACCACTGAAGCTTTCTTT.

The chain combines TRBV9 with TRBJ1-3; perhaps TRBD1 as D (5 bases). Deletions cut 0 bases from V and 7 bases from J, with 8 bases between. There are 13 residues in the CDR3. CDR1 is SGDLS and CDR2 is YYNGEE in the germline V gene. CDR3 sequence reads: CASSVVEGNTIYF. The CDR3 bases are TGTGCCAGCAGCGTAGTAGAGGGGAACACCATATATTTT. The variable domain in full, with the rest retrieved from reference TRBV9 and TRBJ1-3, is DSGVTQTPKHLITATGQRVTLRCSPRSGDLSVYWYQQSLDQGLQFLIQYYNGEERAKGNILERFSAQQFPDLHSELNLSSLELGDSALYFCASSVVEGNTIYFGEGSWLTVV.

This clonotype appeared a few times. The rearrangement links TRBV27 to TRBJ1-2, with a possible D match to TRBD1 (5 bases). Germline CDR1 is MNHEY and CDR2 is SMNVEV (reference sequence). Trimming removed 0 bases from V and 5 bases from J, with 13 bases in between. CDR3 length: 15 amino acids. The CDR3 DNA reads as TGTGCCAGCAGTTTATCTGGGTCGGGGGGATATGGCTACACCTTC. Residues: CASSLSGSGGYGYTF.

The chain carries TRBV9 and TRBJ2-1, with 12 bases fitting TRBD2. The V and J ends lost 0 bases and 4 bases, in that order; junction bases with no gene match: 8. In germline, CDR1 is SGDLS, CDR2 YYNGEE. The CDR3 has 18 residues. Here the CDR3 DNA reads TGTGCCAGCAGCGTAGGCGATCTAGCGGGAGGGCCGTACAATGAGCAGTTCTTC. It is translated as CASSVGDLAGGPYNEQFF.